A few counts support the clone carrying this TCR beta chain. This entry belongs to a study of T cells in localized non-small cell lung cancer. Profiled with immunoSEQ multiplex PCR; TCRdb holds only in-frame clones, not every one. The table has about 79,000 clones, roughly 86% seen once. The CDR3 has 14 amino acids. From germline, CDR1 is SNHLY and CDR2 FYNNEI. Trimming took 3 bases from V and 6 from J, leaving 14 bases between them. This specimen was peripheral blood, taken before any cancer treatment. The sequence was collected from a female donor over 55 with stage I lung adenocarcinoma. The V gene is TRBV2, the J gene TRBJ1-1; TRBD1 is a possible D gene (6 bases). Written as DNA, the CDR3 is TGTGCCAGCAGTGAGAGGGGGGCGGTGGCTGAAGCTTTCTTT. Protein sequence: CASSERGAVAEAFF. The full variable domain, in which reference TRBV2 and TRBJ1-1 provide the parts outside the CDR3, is EPEVTQTPSHQVTQMGQEVILRCVPISNHLYFYWYRQILGQKVEFLVSFYNNEISEKSEIFDDQFSVERPDGSNFTLKIRSTKLEDSAMYFCASSERGAVAEAFFGQGTRLTVV.